This TCR beta chain originates from a study of shared clonotypes between healthy human individuals. Study context: Donors had three CD4 naive, three CD4 memory, two CD8 naive and one CD8 memory plate apiece.

CD45RO-negative, CCR7-positively selected cells formed the naive CD8 fraction, excluding terminally differentiated effector memory CD45RA+ cells. As processed by the authors: Filtering was not the same, since immunoSEQ gave junction-only sequences without quality scores. The method was immunoSEQ multiplex PCR; TCRdb's version includes in-frame clones alone and lacks a portion of them. V, J and clone size reflect that table, while D and trimming were determined from the DNA. The data show roughly 2 million clones, less than 95% seen once. Study conclusions and caveats: Memory subsets generally showed lower estimated richness than naive subsets.

As for this clone: Antigen specificity is unknown.

The receptor was isolated from a man aged 18 to 30 in good health. Sequencing was performed on naive CD8+ T cells sorted from blood.

The DNA for the CDR3 is TGTGCCACCAGCCAAGGGCTACAGGGGCCCGAGCAGTACTTC. Translated, it gives CATSQGLQGPEQYF. V gene TRBV15 combines with J gene TRBJ2-7; 7 positions agree with TRBD1. Germline V gene sequence: CDR1 LNHNV, CDR2 YYDKDF (reference sequence). The CDR3 is made up of 14 amino acids. V dropped 5 bases and J dropped 6; count of bases not matched to a gene: 10.